These T cell receptor beta chains were read from a single sample in a study of blood T cell repertoires in COVID-19. Using immunoSEQ multiplex PCR, the repertoire was profiled, and TCRdb retains in-frame clones only, with some absent. This table holds about 83,000 clones, around 88% found once. The sequenced sample consisted of peripheral blood. These receptors all come from a man aged 50-59 years with active COVID-19. Both conserved end residues are part of each CDR3. Each record gives: J gene, clone size, V gene, CDR3 protein. Part of the rows lack a size; the others show once, few, many or a class for expanded clones.

j_call: TRBJ2-1
clone_size: NA
v_call: TRBV15
cdr3_aa: CATSLASGTASREQFF

j_call: TRBJ2-2
clone_size: NA
v_call: TRBV5-5
cdr3_aa: CASSLLVFGELFF

j_call: TRBJ1-2
clone_size: NA
v_call: TRBV7-2
cdr3_aa: CASSLNRGDGYTF

j_call: TRBJ2-7
clone_size: NA
v_call: TRBV28
cdr3_aa: CASRAGDRVGYEQYF

j_call: TRBJ2-3
clone_size: NA
v_call: TRBV12-2
cdr3_aa: CASRRPGTSGSSTDTQYF

j_call: TRBJ1-6
clone_size: NA
v_call: TRBV18
cdr3_aa: CASSLAVNNSPLHF

j_call: TRBJ1-1
clone_size: NA
v_call: TRBV5-1
cdr3_aa: CASSLGAVNTEAFF

j_call: TRBJ2-7
clone_size: few
v_call: TRBV28
cdr3_aa: CASNSHGDYETYEQYF

j_call: TRBJ1-6
clone_size: NA
v_call: TRBV10-3
cdr3_aa: CAISGGQAHSPLHF

j_call: TRBJ1-6
clone_size: NA
v_call: TRBV10-1
cdr3_aa: CASTGGARDREWPPLHF

j_call: TRBJ2-7
clone_size: NA
v_call: TRBV5-8
cdr3_aa: CASSLVRGYEQYF

j_call: TRBJ1-6
clone_size: NA
v_call: TRBV7-2
cdr3_aa: CASSPGQVYNSPLHF

j_call: TRBJ2-3
clone_size: NA
v_call: TRBV28
cdr3_aa: CASSPDRGLTDTQYF

j_call: TRBJ2-3
clone_size: NA
v_call: TRBV5-1
cdr3_aa: CASSLAKYVASGSSTDTQYF

j_call: TRBJ2-1
clone_size: NA
v_call: TRBV25-1
cdr3_aa: CAIGLYNEQFF

j_call: TRBJ2-1
clone_size: NA
v_call: TRBV7-3
cdr3_aa: CASSWTSGGGNEQFF

j_call: TRBJ1-1
clone_size: many
v_call: TRBV6-5
cdr3_aa: CASSRGQGEAFF

j_call: TRBJ2-7
clone_size: NA
v_call: TRBV27
cdr3_aa: CASSLFPGAGPSSYEQYF

j_call: TRBJ2-3
clone_size: NA
v_call: TRBV29-1
cdr3_aa: CSVGQGISTDTQYF

j_call: TRBJ2-7
clone_size: NA
v_call: TRBV7-9
cdr3_aa: CASSDSGGAGGSKQYF

j_call: TRBJ1-1
clone_size: few
v_call: TRBV12-3/TRBV12-4
cdr3_aa: CASSRQENTEAFF

j_call: TRBJ1-2
clone_size: NA
v_call: TRBV5-5
cdr3_aa: CASSLTSEGGVF

j_call: TRBJ1-3
clone_size: once
v_call: TRBV27
cdr3_aa: CASSTTSGFLSNTIYF

j_call: TRBJ1-2
clone_size: NA
v_call: TRBV7-9
cdr3_aa: CASTIMAGYTF

j_call: TRBJ1-1
clone_size: NA
v_call: TRBV6-5
cdr3_aa: CASSYSNRGAGEAFF

j_call: TRBJ1-1
clone_size: NA
v_call: TRBV30
cdr3_aa: CAWSVNRNTEAFF

j_call: TRBJ2-2
clone_size: NA
v_call: TRBV18
cdr3_aa: CASSPLDRGKNTGELFF

j_call: TRBJ2-1
clone_size: NA
v_call: TRBV5-1
cdr3_aa: CASSPDRVTYNEQFF

j_call: TRBJ1-2
clone_size: NA
v_call: TRBV7-9
cdr3_aa: CASSRGDRGRYGYTF

j_call: TRBJ2-7
clone_size: NA
v_call: TRBV7-9
cdr3_aa: CASSRTFQVYSYEQYF

j_call: TRBJ2-6
clone_size: once
v_call: TRBV2
cdr3_aa: CARTTDVGRNSGANVLTF

j_call: TRBJ2-7
clone_size: NA
v_call: TRBV6-2/TRBV6-3
cdr3_aa: CASGYGTGLYEQYF

j_call: TRBJ2-1
clone_size: NA
v_call: TRBV2
cdr3_aa: CASRPPRPGEQFF

j_call: TRBJ1-2
clone_size: NA
v_call: TRBV28
cdr3_aa: CASRPFAQGNYGYTF

j_call: TRBJ1-1
clone_size: NA
v_call: TRBV7-2
cdr3_aa: CASSFDTTEAFF

j_call: TRBJ2-7
clone_size: NA
v_call: TRBV27
cdr3_aa: CASSLFPGQGYEQYF

j_call: TRBJ2-7
clone_size: NA
v_call: TRBV5-1
cdr3_aa: CASSLQGSYEQYF

j_call: TRBJ2-3
clone_size: NA
v_call: TRBV24-1
cdr3_aa: CATSDPGTSGSPADTQYF

j_call: TRBJ2-2
clone_size: once
v_call: TRBV3-1/TRBV3-2
cdr3_aa: CASRRFGTSGNTGELFF

j_call: TRBJ2-3
clone_size: NA
v_call: TRBV30
cdr3_aa: CAWGVQAGGTDTQYF

j_call: TRBJ1-2
clone_size: NA
v_call: TRBV2
cdr3_aa: CASRGQPYGYTF

j_call: TRBJ2-2
clone_size: NA
v_call: TRBV5-5
cdr3_aa: CASSLSIAGGPTTGELFF

j_call: TRBJ1-1
clone_size: NA
v_call: TRBV7-8
cdr3_aa: CASSLGDRTRGAFF

j_call: TRBJ2-7
clone_size: NA
v_call: TRBV7-2
cdr3_aa: CASSLGGASSYEQYF

j_call: TRBJ2-3
clone_size: few
v_call: TRBV7-9
cdr3_aa: CASSLARGSTDTQYF

j_call: TRBJ2-7
clone_size: NA
v_call: TRBV27
cdr3_aa: CASSVHRGQYF

j_call: TRBJ2-7
clone_size: NA
v_call: TRBV7-2
cdr3_aa: CASSSSRQTTYEQYF